This is a list of T cell receptor beta chains from one sample in a study of patients and donors after allogeneic stem cell transplantation. TCRdb analysed the RT-PCR reads with MiXCR anew, one entry per CDR3 protein. The sample carries approximately 250,000 distinct CDR3 sequences, roughly an eighth recorded once. Source material: blood, either unsorted or a sorted T cell fraction (not recorded which). All receptors come from a human donor who was either an allogeneic HSCT recipient or a stem cell or donor lymphocyte infusion donor (not recorded which). It is not recorded whose cells these are; they may come from a transplant donor. The CDR3 runs from the conserved cysteine through the conserved F or W. D genes are given only for firm matches. Only some rows state a clone size, as once, few, many or a class for expanded clones.

v_gene,d_gene,j_gene,abundance,CDR3nt,CDR3aa
TRBV6-4,TRBD2,TRBJ2-2,many,TGTGCCAGCAGCCCAGCGGGAGGGAACACCGGGGAGCTGTTTTTT,CASSPAGGNTGELFF
TRBV3-1,TRBD2,TRBJ2-4,.,TGTGCCAGCAGCCAGGAGGCGGCGTCAGCCCTAGCGGGAGATCAGTACTTC,CASSQEAASALAGDQYF
TRBV7-3,.,TRBJ2-2,many,TGTGCCAGCAGCCCCATATTCGGCGGGGAGCTGTTTTTT,CASSPIFGGELFF
TRBV11-2,TRBD1,TRBJ1-1,few,TGTGCCAGCAGCCCACATGGACAGGGGCCCCCTGAAGCTTTCTTT,CASSPHGQGPPEAFF
TRBV5-6,.,TRBJ1-2,.,TGTGCCAGCAGCTCAAACCGGGCGTATGGCTACACCTTC,CASSSNRAYGYTF
TRBV15,.,TRBJ1-4,few,TGTGCCACCAGCAGCCTCCGGGACGGAACTGAAAAACTGTTTTTT,CATSSLRDGTEKLFF
TRBV4-2,.,TRBJ2-7,.,TGTGCCAGCAGCCAAGATGCTGGGGGGCCCTCCTACGAGCAGTACTTC,CASSQDAGGPSYEQYF
TRBV20-1,.,TRBJ1-2,few,TGCAGTGCAGTGGGGGAGTCTAACTATGGCTACACCTTC,CSAVGESNYGYTF
TRBV6-1,TRBD2,TRBJ2-7,many,TGTGCCAGCAGTGGGACTAGCGGGAGCCTCCGAGAGCAGTACTTC,CASSGTSGSLREQYF
TRBV3-1,.,TRBJ2-4,.,TGTGCCAGCAGCCAAGAAGGACTAGCCAAAAACATTCAGTACTTC,CASSQEGLAKNIQYF
TRBV20-1,TRBD2,TRBJ2-3,many,TGCAGTGCTAGAGTTTTCCAGCGGGGGGCCCCCATCACAGATACGCAGTATTTT,CSARVFQRGAPITDTQYF
TRBV5-8,TRBD2,TRBJ2-3,few,TGTGCCAGCAGCCCCGGGACTAGCGGGAGAGCAGATACGCAGTATTTT,CASSPGTSGRADTQYF
TRBV5-1,.,TRBJ1-4,.,TGCGCCAGCAGCTTGAATGCAGAGAATGAAAAACTGTTTTTT,CASSLNAENEKLFF
TRBV12-3/TRBV12-4,.,TRBJ2-3,.,TGTGCCAGCAGTCTCCATATAAGGGCAGATACGCAGTATTTT,CASSLHIRADTQYF
TRBV6-2/TRBV6-3,.,TRBJ1-1,many,TGTGCCAGCAGTTACAGGGACCTTATTGGAACTGAAGCTTTCTTT,CASSYRDLIGTEAFF
TRBV20-1,TRBD2,TRBJ2-1,.,TGCAGTGCTCCCGGGACTAGCGACTACAATGAGCAGTTCTTC,CSAPGTSDYNEQFF
TRBV6-2/TRBV6-3,TRBD1,TRBJ1-1,.,TGTGCCAGCAGTTACCCACCGTGGAGGGGGCGGACTGAAGCTTTCTTT,CASSYPPWRGRTEAFF
TRBV7-2,.,TRBJ2-7,.,TGTGCCAGCAGCGTGCTGGGAAGCTCCTACGAGCAGTACTTC,CASSVLGSSYEQYF
TRBV12-3/TRBV12-4,.,TRBJ1-6,few,TGTGCCAGCAAGCTAAGTGAGGTTTCGAGCTCACCCCTCCACTTT,CASKLSEVSSSPLHF
TRBV7-3,.,TRBJ1-1,few,TGTGCCAGCAGCAAACAGGCGGGGAACACTGAAGCTTTCTTT,CASSKQAGNTEAFF
TRBV7-2,TRBD2,TRBJ2-7,few,TGTGCCAGCAGCTCCCAGCGGGGGGATACCTACGAGCAGTACTTC,CASSSQRGDTYEQYF
TRBV2,.,TRBJ1-2,.,TGTGCCAGCAGTGAGCTCCTACAGGGCCCGGCGGGCTACACCTTC,CASSELLQGPAGYTF
TRBV18,TRBD2,TRBJ2-3,.,TGTGCCAGCTCCTCGTTGGCTAGCGGGGGATCAGATACGCAGTATTTT,CASSSLASGGSDTQYF
TRBV12-3/TRBV12-4,TRBD1,TRBJ1-1,.,TGTGCCAGCAGTCTCACAAGGGACAGTAAGGGCACTGAAGCTTTCTTT,CASSLTRDSKGTEAFF
TRBV19,TRBD1,TRBJ1-6,.,TGTGCCGCCCAGGACAGGTATAATTCACCCCTCCACTTT,CAAQDRYNSPLHF
TRBV4-1,.,TRBJ2-3,many,TGCGCCAGCAGCCAAGAGTCAGCGGGACAGGTGGCAGATACGCAGTATTTT,CASSQESAGQVADTQYF
TRBV20-1,TRBD1,TRBJ1-6,.,TGCAGTGCTCCGACAGGGGGGAATTCACCCCTCCACTTT,CSAPTGGNSPLHF
TRBV28,TRBD2,TRBJ2-7,.,TGTGCCTCCGGGACGGGAGGGGTCTACGAGCAGTACTTC,CASGTGGVYEQYF
TRBV4-2,.,TRBJ1-4,once,TGTGCCAGCAGCCAAGATCCCCGGACGGCGGGTGAAAAACTGTTTTTT,CASSQDPRTAGEKLFF
TRBV5-1,.,TRBJ2-1,few,TGCGCCAGCAGCCCGCCCCGGGCGGGGACACTTTACAATGAGCAGTTCTTC,CASSPPRAGTLYNEQFF
TRBV2,.,TRBJ1-2,few,TGTGCCAGCAGTCTAACCGAGACAGCAATCTATGGCTACACCTTC,CASSLTETAIYGYTF
TRBV4-1,.,TRBJ2-7,many,TGCGCCAGCAGCCAAGAAGGAGGCGCCTTAACCTACGAGCAGTACTTC,CASSQEGGALTYEQYF
TRBV6-1,.,TRBJ1-2,medium-sized,TGTGCCAGCAGCCCGGACACGTGGAACTATGGCTACACCTTC,CASSPDTWNYGYTF
TRBV12-3/TRBV12-4,.,TRBJ1-1,.,TGTGCCAGCAGTTTAGATTTAGTTGGGGCAGGGGAGAACACTGAAGCTTTCTTT,CASSLDLVGAGENTEAFF
TRBV30,TRBD1,TRBJ2-7,once,TGTGCCTGGATGGCCGGGACAGGGGGCTACGAGCAGTACTTC,CAWMAGTGGYEQYF
TRBV28,.,TRBJ1-2,few,TGTGCCAGCAGTGCTGGGATACTGAACTATGGCTACACCTTC,CASSAGILNYGYTF
TRBV18,TRBD1,TRBJ1-1,.,TGTGCCAGCTCACAAGGGACAGGGGCGGGACCCACTGAAGCTTTCTTT,CASSQGTGAGPTEAFF
TRBV2,.,TRBJ1-1,.,TGTGCCAGCATAATAGGGTGGAACACTGAAGCTTTCTTT,CASIIGWNTEAFF
TRBV5-5,.,TRBJ2-3,few,TGTGCCAGCAGCTTGGCCGGACTGTACACAGATACGCAGTATTTT,CASSLAGLYTDTQYF
TRBV4-1,TRBD2,TRBJ2-5,.,TGCGCCAGCAGGGACCCTAGCGGGAGAATCGGAAGGGAGACCCAGTACTTC,CASRDPSGRIGRETQYF
TRBV18,.,TRBJ1-1,many,TGTGCCAGCTCACCAGTCGAACCTAGTAGCACTGAAGCTTTCTTT,CASSPVEPSSTEAFF
TRBV6-5,TRBD1,TRBJ2-4,.,TGTGCCAGCAGTTACGTAGGCGCGGGACAGGGCAACATTCAGTACTTC,CASSYVGAGQGNIQYF
TRBV29-1,.,TRBJ2-2,.,TGCAGCGTTGACAGGAACACCGGGGAGCTGTTTTTT,CSVDRNTGELFF
TRBV11-1,TRBD1,TRBJ2-6,few,TGCGCCAGCAGCTTAACATCCAGGGGGCTAAACTCTGGGGCCAACGTCCTGACTTTC,CASSLTSRGLNSGANVLTF
TRBV20-1,.,TRBJ2-2,.,TGCAGTGCTAGAGCGGGAGAGGGTAGCGGAGACAACACCGGGGAGCTGTTTTTT,CSARAGEGSGDNTGELFF
TRBV3-1,.,TRBJ2-1,many,TGTGCCAGCAGCCAAGATCCGGACCAGAACAATGAGCAGTTCTTC,CASSQDPDQNNEQFF
TRBV9,.,TRBJ2-3,few,TGTGCCAGCAGCGTAGGAGTGACGGCTAGCACAGATACGCAGTATTTT,CASSVGVTASTDTQYF
TRBV20-1,.,TRBJ1-1,.,TGCAGTGCTCCCCAGGCCGCTTTCGGTGAAGCTTTCTTT,CSAPQAAFGEAFF
TRBV6-5,TRBD2,TRBJ2-7,.,TGTGCCAGCAGTTACGGTTTCCCGCTAGCGGGAGCCTACGAGCAGTACTTC,CASSYGFPLAGAYEQYF
TRBV12-3/TRBV12-4,.,TRBJ1-2,many,TGTGCCAGCAGCCCGGCTCAAATGGGGGGCTACACCTTC,CASSPAQMGGYTF
TRBV27,.,TRBJ1-6,many,TGTGCCAGCAGTTTGGGACCTCCCATTCCTTGGCTCCACTTT,CASSLGPPIPWLHF
TRBV5-4,TRBD2,TRBJ2-5,many,TGTGCCAGCAGCCGCGCTAGCGGACAAGAGACCCAGTACTTC,CASSRASGQETQYF